The rows below give T cell receptor beta chains drawn from one sample of a study of T cell responses to AZD1222 COVID-19 vaccine. Sequenced by immunoSEQ multiplex PCR; TCRdb stores in-frame clones only, minus some. Here the sample spans 150,000 to 200,000 clones, around 90% being singletons. The sequencing here drew on peripheral blood, taken 28 days after the second AZD1222 dose. Every receptor here comes from an adult who received the AZD1222 COVID-19 vaccine. The conserved cysteine and the conserved F or W are not part of the CDR3 here.

J gene	V gene	CDR3 protein
TRBJ2-7	TRBV3-1/TRBV3-2	ASSQDPWEQDEQY
TRBJ2-2	TRBV27	ASSFLGLPTGELF
TRBJ1-2	TRBV5-5	ASSSSPQKSYGYT
TRBJ2-7	TRBV19	ASSTQGYEQY
TRBJ2-2	TRBV2	ASRAAGTNTGELF
TRBJ1-1	TRBV14	ASRRQGETEAF
TRBJ1-4	TRBV28	ASSSGGEKLF
TRBJ2-3	TRBV30	AWSVLGATDTQY
TRBJ1-2	TRBV18	ASSPGGMNYGYT
TRBJ2-3	TRBV19	ASSGRDPTDTQY
TRBJ2-7	TRBV6-2/TRBV6-3	ASSKSRDRDYEQY
TRBJ2-2	TRBV6-5	ASKKDTGELF
TRBJ2-2	TRBV3-1/TRBV3-2	ASRPGSRTGELF
TRBJ2-2	TRBV7-3	ASSWTATGELF
TRBJ2-3	TRBV27	ASNPWSGKGTDTQY
TRBJ1-5	TRBV28	ASSLFGTGYSNQPQH
TRBJ1-5	TRBV28	ASSLPKNSNQPQH
TRBJ2-5	TRBV7-9	ASRSNAGVETQY
TRBJ1-1	TRBV10-3	AISRQGNMNTEAF
TRBJ2-1	TRBV11-3	ASSSRTSGGPIHNEQF
TRBJ2-3	TRBV6-4	ASSRTGGSTDTQY
TRBJ2-7	TRBV30	AWTNIYEQY
TRBJ1-5	TRBV12-3/TRBV12-4	ASSLPGNQPQH
TRBJ1-2	TRBV7-9	ASSTIMWHRLGGYT
TRBJ2-5	TRBV9	ASSPSGLQETQY
TRBJ2-3	TRBV7-2	ASSFLAGGGRADTQY
TRBJ2-7	TRBV24-1	ATSDPRSSYEQY
TRBJ1-2	TRBV19	ASTESGQALYGYT
TRBJ2-1	TRBV3-1/TRBV3-2	ASSQVVGIAEPF
TRBJ2-3	TRBV3-1/TRBV3-2	ASSQRGGTDTQY
TRBJ2-2	TRBV6-5	ASSYGVGTGELF
TRBJ1-5	TRBV29-1	SGGGGHNQPQH
TRBJ2-7	TRBV11-2	ASSMPPVYEQY
TRBJ2-1	TRBV9	ASSAQLRLANNEQF
TRBJ2-7	TRBV6-1	ASSEGVVGYEQY
TRBJ2-3	TRBV2	ASSPTSGGADTQY
TRBJ1-6	TRBV27	ASSLTGRGSYNSPLH
TRBJ2-7	TRBV11-2	ASSLVGQGAYEQY
TRBJ1-1	TRBV10-3	AIIRQGRNTEAF
TRBJ1-6	TRBV30	AWRPRQESSPLH
TRBJ2-1	TRBV30	AWSVLRASYNEQF
TRBJ1-2	TRBV6-5	ASSYSRDIDGYT
TRBJ1-3	TRBV30	AWAFLGRENTIY
TRBJ1-2	TRBV19	ASSVRPGQGVRGYT